A selection of T cell receptor beta chains follows, all from one sample in a study of OX40 agonist ivuxolimab in advanced cancers. The method was immunoSEQ multiplex PCR; TCRdb's version includes in-frame clones alone and lacks a portion of them. The table records 3,100 or so clones, around 72% of them present only once. Sequenced here: CD4+ or CD8+ T cells sorted from blood, sampled in a trial of the OX40 agonist ivuxolimab. The receptors stem from an adult with an advanced solid tumor such as melanoma, head and neck, liver or kidney cancer. Each CDR3 is given without its conserved first and last residue. Each record gives: CDR3 protein, D gene, V gene. A D gene is named only where the DNA matches it firmly.

CDR3aa: ASSLLGLAGAYEQY; d_gene: TRBD2; v_gene: TRBV28
CDR3aa: ASSDRGHSPLH; d_gene: TRBD1; v_gene: TRBV6-5
CDR3aa: ASSPLRGYEQF; d_gene: TRBD2; v_gene: TRBV4-3
CDR3aa: ASSFPETNTYEQY; d_gene: .; v_gene: TRBV27
CDR3aa: ASSLTSGVYNEQF; d_gene: TRBD2; v_gene: TRBV5-6
CDR3aa: SVDYREADTQY; d_gene: .; v_gene: TRBV29-1
CDR3aa: ASSLMAVPQETQY; d_gene: .; v_gene: TRBV28
CDR3aa: ASSLGTGGFTSSYEQY; d_gene: TRBD1; v_gene: TRBV28
CDR3aa: ASSLGRALGNYGYT; d_gene: .; v_gene: TRBV13
CDR3aa: ASRPTLGTGEKMNTEAF; d_gene: TRBD1; v_gene: TRBV28
CDR3aa: SVEGGQYYEQY; d_gene: .; v_gene: TRBV29-1
CDR3aa: ARSCRWTGGYEQY; d_gene: TRBD2; v_gene: TRBV5-3
CDR3aa: ASSFWDNNQPQH; d_gene: .; v_gene: TRBV7-2
CDR3aa: ASSAEGQYYGYT; d_gene: TRBD1; v_gene: TRBV7-9
CDR3aa: ASSLKPLLPYNEQF; d_gene: .; v_gene: TRBV27
CDR3aa: ASSQEEGSSYNSPLH; d_gene: .; v_gene: TRBV4-3
CDR3aa: TSSLTDRAYGYT; d_gene: TRBD1; v_gene: TRBV19
CDR3aa: ASSDRDRDQPQH; d_gene: TRBD1; v_gene: TRBV27
CDR3aa: ASSQGRVSYEQY; d_gene: .; v_gene: TRBV4-1
CDR3aa: ASSLVSGGYDEQY; d_gene: TRBD1; v_gene: TRBV7-2
CDR3aa: ASSLAGAGSGANVLT; d_gene: .; v_gene: TRBV7-8
CDR3aa: ASSLSSGSSYNEQF; d_gene: TRBD2; v_gene: TRBV11-2
CDR3aa: ASNEGQNTGELF; d_gene: .; v_gene: TRBV19
CDR3aa: ASSFTSGRGNEQF; d_gene: TRBD2; v_gene: TRBV27
CDR3aa: ASSPTFAVQETQY; d_gene: .; v_gene: TRBV7-6
CDR3aa: ASRKRGSQLF; d_gene: .; v_gene: TRBV19
CDR3aa: ASSLGQGGEKLF; d_gene: TRBD1; v_gene: TRBV7-9
CDR3aa: ATQGVSTTDTQY; d_gene: TRBD1; v_gene: TRBV10-2
CDR3aa: ASSPNAGESDTQY; d_gene: TRBD2; v_gene: TRBV27
CDR3aa: ASSFAYEQY; d_gene: .; v_gene: TRBV5-5
CDR3aa: ASSSRDRVNEQF; d_gene: TRBD1; v_gene: TRBV5-6
CDR3aa: TSSQTGGEHRGAV; d_gene: .; v_gene: TRBV1
CDR3aa: ASSLAGTAYEQY; d_gene: TRBD1; v_gene: TRBV13
CDR3aa: ASSLGSSGYNEQF; d_gene: TRBD2; v_gene: TRBV27
CDR3aa: ATGNRAYNEQF; d_gene: .; v_gene: TRBV15
CDR3aa: ASSQTSGGSYEQY; d_gene: TRBD2; v_gene: TRBV7-2
CDR3aa: ASSPVAGVGTDTQY; d_gene: TRBD2; v_gene: TRBV4-1
CDR3aa: ATSRPGQGANEKLF; d_gene: TRBD1; v_gene: TRBV15
CDR3aa: ASSRGLAGSYNEQF; d_gene: TRBD2; v_gene: TRBV7-2
CDR3aa: ASSLYDEQY; d_gene: .; v_gene: TRBV5-5
CDR3aa: ASSTGLSRAELF; d_gene: .; v_gene: TRBV5-4
CDR3aa: SVELEEGAYEQY; d_gene: .; v_gene: TRBV29-1
CDR3aa: ASSLELNEETQY; d_gene: .; v_gene: TRBV11-2
CDR3aa: ASSHQIGSGNYNEQF; d_gene: TRBD2; v_gene: TRBV9